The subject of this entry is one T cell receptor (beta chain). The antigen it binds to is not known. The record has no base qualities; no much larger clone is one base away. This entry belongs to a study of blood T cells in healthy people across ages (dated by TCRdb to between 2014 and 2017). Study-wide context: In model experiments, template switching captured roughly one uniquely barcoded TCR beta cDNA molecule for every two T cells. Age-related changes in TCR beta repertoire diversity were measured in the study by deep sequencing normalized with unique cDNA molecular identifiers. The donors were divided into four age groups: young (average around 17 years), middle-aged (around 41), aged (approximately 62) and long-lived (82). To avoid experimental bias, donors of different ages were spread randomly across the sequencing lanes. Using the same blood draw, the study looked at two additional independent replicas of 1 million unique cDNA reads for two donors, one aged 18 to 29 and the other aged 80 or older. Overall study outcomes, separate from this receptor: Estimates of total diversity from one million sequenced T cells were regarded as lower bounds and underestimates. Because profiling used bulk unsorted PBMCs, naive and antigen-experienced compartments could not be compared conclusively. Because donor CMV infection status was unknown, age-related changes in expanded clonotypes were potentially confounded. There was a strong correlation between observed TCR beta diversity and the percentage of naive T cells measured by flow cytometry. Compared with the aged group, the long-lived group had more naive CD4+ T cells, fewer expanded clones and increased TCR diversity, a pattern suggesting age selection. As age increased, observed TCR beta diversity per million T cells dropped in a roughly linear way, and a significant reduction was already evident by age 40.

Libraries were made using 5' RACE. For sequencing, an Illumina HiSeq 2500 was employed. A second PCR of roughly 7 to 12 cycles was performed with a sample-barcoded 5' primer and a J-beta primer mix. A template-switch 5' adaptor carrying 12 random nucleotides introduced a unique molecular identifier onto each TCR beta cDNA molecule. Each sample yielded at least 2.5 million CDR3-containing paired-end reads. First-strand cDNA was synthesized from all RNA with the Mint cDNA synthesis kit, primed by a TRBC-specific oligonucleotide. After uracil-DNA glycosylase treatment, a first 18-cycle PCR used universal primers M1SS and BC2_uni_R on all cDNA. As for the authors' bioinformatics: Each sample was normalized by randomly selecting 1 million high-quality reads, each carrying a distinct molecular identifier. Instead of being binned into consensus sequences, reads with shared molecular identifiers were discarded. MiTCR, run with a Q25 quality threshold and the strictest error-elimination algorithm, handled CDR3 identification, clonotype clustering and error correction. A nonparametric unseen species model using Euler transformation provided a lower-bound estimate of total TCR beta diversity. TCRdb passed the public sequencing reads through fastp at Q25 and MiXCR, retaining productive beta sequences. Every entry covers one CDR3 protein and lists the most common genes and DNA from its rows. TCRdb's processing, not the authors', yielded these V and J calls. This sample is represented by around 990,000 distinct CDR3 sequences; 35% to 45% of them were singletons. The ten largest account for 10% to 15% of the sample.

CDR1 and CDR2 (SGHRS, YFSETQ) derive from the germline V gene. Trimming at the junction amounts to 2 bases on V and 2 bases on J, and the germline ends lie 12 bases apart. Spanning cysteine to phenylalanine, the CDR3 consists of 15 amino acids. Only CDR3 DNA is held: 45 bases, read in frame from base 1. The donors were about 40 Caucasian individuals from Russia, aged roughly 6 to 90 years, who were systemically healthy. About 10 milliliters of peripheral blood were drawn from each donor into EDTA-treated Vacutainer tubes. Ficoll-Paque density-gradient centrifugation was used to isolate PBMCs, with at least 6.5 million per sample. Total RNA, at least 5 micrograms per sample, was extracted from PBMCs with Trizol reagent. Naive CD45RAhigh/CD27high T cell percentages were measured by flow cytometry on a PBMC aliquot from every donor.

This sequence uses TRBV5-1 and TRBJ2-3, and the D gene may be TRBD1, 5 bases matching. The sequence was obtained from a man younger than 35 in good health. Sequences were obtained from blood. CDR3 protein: CASSFSTANTDTQYF. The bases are TGCGCCAGCAGCTTCTCGACAGCTAACACAGATACGCAGTATTTT. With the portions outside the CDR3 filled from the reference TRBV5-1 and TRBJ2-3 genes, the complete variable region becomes KAGVTQTPRYLIKTRGQQVTLSCSPISGHRSVSWYQQTPGQGLQFLFEYFSETQRNKGNFPGRFSGRQFSNSRSEMNVSTLELGDSALYLCASSFSTANTDTQYFGPGTRLTVL.